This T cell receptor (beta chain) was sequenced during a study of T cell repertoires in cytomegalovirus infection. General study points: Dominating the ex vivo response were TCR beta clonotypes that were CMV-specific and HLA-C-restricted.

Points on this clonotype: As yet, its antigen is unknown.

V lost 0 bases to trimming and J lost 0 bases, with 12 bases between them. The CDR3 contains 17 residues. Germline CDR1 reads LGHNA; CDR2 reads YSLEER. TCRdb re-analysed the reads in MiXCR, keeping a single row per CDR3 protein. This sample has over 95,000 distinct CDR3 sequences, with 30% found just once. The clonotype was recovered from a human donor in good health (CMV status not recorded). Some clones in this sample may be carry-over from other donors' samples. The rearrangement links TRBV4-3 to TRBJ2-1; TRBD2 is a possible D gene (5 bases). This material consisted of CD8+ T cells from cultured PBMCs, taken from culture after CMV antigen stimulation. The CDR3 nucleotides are TGCGCCAGCAGCCAAGAGGAGGCGGTTTACTCCTACAATGAGCAGTTCTTC. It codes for CASSQEEAVYSYNEQFF.